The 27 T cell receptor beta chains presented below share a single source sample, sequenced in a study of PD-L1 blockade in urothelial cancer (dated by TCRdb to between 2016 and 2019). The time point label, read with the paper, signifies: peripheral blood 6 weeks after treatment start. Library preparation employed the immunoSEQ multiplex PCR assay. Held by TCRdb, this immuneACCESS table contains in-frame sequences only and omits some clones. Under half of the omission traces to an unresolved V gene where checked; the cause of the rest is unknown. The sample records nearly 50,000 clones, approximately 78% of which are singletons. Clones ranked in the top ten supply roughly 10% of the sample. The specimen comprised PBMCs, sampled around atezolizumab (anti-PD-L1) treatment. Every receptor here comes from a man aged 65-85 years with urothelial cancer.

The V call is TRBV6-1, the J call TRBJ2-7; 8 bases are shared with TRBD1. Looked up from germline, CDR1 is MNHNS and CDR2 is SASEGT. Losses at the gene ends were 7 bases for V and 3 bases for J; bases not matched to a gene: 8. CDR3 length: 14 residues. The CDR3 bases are TGTGCCAGCAACTCCGGGACAGGCCTCTACGAGCAGTACTTC. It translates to CASNSGTGLYEQYF.

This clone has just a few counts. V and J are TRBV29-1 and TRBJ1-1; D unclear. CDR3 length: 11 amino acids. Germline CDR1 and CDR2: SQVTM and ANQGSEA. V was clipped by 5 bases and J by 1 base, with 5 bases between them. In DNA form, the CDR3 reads TGCAGCGTTCACACGAACACTGAAGCTTTCTTT. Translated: CSVHTNTEAFF.

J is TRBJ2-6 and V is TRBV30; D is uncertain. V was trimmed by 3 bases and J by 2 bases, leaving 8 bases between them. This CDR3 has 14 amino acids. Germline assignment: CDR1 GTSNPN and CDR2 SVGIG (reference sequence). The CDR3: CAWRAQAGANVLTF. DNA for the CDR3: TGTGCCTGGAGGGCACAAGCTGGGGCCAACGTCCTGACTTTC.

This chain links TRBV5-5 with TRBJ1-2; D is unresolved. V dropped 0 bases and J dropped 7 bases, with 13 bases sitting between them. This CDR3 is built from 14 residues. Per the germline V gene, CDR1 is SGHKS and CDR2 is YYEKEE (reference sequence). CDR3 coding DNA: TGTGCCAGCAGCTTGGCCGTCGACTCCCTTGGCTACACCTTC. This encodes CASSLAVDSLGYTF.

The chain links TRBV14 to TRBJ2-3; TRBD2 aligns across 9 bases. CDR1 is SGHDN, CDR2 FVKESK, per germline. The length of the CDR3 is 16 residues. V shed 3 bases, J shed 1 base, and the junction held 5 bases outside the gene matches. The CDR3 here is CASSQNSGSGTDTQYF. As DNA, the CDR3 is TGTGCCAGCAGCCAGAATAGCGGGAGTGGCACAGATACGCAGTATTTT.

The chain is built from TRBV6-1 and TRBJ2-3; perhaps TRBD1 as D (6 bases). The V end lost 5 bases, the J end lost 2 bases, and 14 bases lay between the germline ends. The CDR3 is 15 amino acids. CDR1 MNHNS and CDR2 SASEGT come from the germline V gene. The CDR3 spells CASSTGSLYTDTQYF. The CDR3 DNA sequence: TGTGCCAGCAGTACAGGGTCGCTGTACACAGATACGCAGTATTTT.

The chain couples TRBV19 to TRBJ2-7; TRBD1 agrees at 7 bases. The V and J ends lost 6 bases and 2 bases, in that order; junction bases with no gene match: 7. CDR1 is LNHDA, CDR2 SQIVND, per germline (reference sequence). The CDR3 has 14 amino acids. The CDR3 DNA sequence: TGTGCCAGTAGCGAAAACAGGGGAGCCTACGAGCAGTACTTC. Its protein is CASSENRGAYEQYF.

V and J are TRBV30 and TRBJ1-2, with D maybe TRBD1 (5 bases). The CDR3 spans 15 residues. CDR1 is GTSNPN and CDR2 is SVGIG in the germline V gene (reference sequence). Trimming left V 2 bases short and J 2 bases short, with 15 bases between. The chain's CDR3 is CAWSTHLTENYGYTF. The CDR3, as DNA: TGTGCCTGGAGTACCCACTTGACAGAGAACTATGGCTACACCTTC.

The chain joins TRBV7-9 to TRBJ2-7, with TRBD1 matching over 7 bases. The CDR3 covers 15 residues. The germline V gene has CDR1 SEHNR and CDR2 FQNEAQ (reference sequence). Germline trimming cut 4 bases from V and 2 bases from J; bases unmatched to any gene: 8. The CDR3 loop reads CASSSRRTGAYEQYF. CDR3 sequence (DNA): TGTGCCAGCAGCTCGAGGAGGACAGGAGCCTACGAGCAGTACTTC.

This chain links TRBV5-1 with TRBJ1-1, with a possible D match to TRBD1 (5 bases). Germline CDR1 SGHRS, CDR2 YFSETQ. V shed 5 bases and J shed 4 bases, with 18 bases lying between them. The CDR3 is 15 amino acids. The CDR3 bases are TGCGCCAGCAGACAATTTGAACAGGTAGTCACTGAAGCTTTCTTT. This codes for CASRQFEQVVTEAFF.

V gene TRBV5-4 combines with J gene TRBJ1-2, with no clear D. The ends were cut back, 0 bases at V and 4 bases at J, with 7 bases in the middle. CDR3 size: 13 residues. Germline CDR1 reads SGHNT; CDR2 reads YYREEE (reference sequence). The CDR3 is CASSLDSVYGYTF. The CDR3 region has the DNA TGTGCCAGCAGCTTGGACAGTGTCTATGGCTACACCTTC.

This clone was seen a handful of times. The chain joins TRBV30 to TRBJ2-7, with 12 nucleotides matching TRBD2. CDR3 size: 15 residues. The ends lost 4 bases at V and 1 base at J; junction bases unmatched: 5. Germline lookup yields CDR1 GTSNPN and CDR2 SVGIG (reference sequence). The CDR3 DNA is TGTGCCTGGACACTAGCGGGAGGAGAGTCCTACGAGCAGTACTTC. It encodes CAWTLAGGESYEQYF.

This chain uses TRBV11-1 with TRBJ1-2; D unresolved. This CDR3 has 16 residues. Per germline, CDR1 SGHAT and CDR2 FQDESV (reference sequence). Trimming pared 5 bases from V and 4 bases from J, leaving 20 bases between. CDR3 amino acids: CASSRLERVGVYGYTF. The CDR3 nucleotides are TGTGCCAGCAGCCGCCTTGAGCGCGTCGGGGTCTATGGCTACACCTTC.

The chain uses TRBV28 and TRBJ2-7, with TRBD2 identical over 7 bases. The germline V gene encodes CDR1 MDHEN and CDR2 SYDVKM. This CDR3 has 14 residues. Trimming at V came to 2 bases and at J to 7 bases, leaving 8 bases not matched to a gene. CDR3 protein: CASSLPGRLWEQYF. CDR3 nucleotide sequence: TGTGCCAGCAGTTTACCCGGGAGGCTGTGGGAGCAGTACTTC.

The CDR3 loop is CASSTRTENYGYTF. In DNA form, the CDR3 reads TGCGCCAGCAGCACTCGGACAGAAAATTATGGCTACACCTTC. The V gene is TRBV5-1, the J gene TRBJ1-2, with D possibly being TRBD1 (6 bases). The length of the CDR3 is 14 residues. V was pared by 4 bases and J by 5 bases, with 15 bases between. Germline CDR1 and CDR2: SGHRS and YFSETQ.

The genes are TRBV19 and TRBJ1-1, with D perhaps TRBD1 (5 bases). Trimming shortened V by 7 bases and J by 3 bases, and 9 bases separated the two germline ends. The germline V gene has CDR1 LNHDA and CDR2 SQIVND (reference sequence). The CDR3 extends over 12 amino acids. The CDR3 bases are TGTGCCAGTAAGTGGGGGGACACTGAAGCTTTCTTT. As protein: CASKWGDTEAFF.

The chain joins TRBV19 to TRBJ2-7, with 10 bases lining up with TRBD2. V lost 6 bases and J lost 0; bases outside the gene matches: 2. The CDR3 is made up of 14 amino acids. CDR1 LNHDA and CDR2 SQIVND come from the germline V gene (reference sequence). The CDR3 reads CASRTSGTSYEQYF. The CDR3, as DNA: TGTGCCAGTAGAACTAGCGGGACCTCCTACGAGCAGTACTTC.

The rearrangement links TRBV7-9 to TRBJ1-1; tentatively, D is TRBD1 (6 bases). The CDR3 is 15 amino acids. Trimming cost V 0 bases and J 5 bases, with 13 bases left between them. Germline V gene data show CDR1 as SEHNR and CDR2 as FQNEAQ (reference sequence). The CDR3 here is CASSLAPGARTEAFF. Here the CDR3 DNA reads TGTGCCAGCAGCTTAGCCCCAGGGGCGCGAACTGAAGCTTTCTTT. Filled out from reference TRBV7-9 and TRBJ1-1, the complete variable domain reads DTGVSQNPRHKITKRGQNVTFRCDPISEHNRLYWYRQTLGQGPEFLTYFQNEAQLEKSRLLSDRFSAERPKGSFSTLEIQRTEQGDSAMYLCASSLAPGARTEAFFGQGTRLTVV.

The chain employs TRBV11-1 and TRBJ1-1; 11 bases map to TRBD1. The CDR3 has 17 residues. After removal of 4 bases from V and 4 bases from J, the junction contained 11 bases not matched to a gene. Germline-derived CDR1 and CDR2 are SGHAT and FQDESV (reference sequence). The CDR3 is CASSSDPDRGHGTEAFF. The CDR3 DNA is TGTGCCAGCAGCTCCGATCCGGACAGGGGGCATGGCACTGAAGCTTTCTTT.

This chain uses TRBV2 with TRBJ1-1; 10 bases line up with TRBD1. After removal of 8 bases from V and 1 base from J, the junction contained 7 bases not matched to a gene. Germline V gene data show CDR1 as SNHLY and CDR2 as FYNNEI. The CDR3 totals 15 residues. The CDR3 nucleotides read TGTGCCAGCTTGACAGGGGGCGCATGGAACACTGAAGCTTTCTTT. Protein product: CASLTGGAWNTEAFF.

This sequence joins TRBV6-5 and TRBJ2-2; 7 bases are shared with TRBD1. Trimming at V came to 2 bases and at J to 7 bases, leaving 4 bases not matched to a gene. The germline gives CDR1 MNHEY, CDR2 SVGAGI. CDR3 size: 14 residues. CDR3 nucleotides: TGTGCCAGCAGTTACACTACAGGGGTCGGGGAGCTGTTTTTT. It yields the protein CASSYTTGVGELFF.

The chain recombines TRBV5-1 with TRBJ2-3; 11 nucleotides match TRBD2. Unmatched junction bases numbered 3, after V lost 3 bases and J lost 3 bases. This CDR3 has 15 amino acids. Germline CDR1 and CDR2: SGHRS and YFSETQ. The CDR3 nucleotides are TGCGCCAGCAGCTCGGCTAGCGGGAGGACAGATACGCAGTATTTT. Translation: CASSSASGRTDTQYF.

CDR3 residues: CAISLTVNTGELFF. CDR3 DNA: TGTGCCATCTCCCTCACGGTGAACACCGGGGAGCTGTTTTTT. The chain carries TRBV19 and TRBJ2-2, with D uncertain. In germline, CDR1 is LNHDA, CDR2 SQIVND (reference sequence). The CDR3 runs to 14 residues. Trimming took off 10 bases at V and 1 base at J, with 13 bases between the two ends. Combining the CDR3 with reference TRBV19 and TRBJ2-2 gives the whole variable domain DGGITQSPKYLFRKEGQNVTLSCEQNLNHDAMYWYRQDPGQGLRLIYYSQIVNDFQKGDIAEGYSVSREKKESFPLTVTSAQKNPTAFYLCAISLTVNTGELFFGEGSRLTVL.

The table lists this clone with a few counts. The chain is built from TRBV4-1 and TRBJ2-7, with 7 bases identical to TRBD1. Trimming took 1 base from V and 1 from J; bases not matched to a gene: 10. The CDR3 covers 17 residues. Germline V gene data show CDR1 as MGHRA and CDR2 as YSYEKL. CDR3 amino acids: CASSQVTSTGRSYEQYF. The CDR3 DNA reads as TGCGCCAGCAGCCAAGTAACTTCGACAGGGAGATCCTACGAGCAGTACTTC.

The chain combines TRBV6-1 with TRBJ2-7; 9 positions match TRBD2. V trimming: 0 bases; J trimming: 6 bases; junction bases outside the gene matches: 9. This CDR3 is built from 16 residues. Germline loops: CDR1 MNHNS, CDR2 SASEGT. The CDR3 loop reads CASSEALIAGESEQYF. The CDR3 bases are TGTGCCAGCAGTGAAGCGCTAATAGCGGGAGAGTCCGAGCAGTACTTC.

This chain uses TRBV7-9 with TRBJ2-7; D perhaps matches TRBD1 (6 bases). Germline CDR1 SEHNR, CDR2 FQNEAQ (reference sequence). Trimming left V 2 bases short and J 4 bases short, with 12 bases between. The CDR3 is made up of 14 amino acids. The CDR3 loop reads CASSLPGQSYEQYF. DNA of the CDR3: TGTGCCAGCAGCTTACCTGGACAGTCTTACGAGCAGTACTTC.

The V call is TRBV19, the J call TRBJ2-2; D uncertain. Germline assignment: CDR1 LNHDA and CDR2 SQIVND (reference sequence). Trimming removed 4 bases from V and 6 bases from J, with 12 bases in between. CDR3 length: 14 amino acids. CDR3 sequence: CASSSVGWAGELFF. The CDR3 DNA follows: TGTGCCAGTAGTAGTGTGGGCTGGGCCGGGGAGCTGTTTTTT.